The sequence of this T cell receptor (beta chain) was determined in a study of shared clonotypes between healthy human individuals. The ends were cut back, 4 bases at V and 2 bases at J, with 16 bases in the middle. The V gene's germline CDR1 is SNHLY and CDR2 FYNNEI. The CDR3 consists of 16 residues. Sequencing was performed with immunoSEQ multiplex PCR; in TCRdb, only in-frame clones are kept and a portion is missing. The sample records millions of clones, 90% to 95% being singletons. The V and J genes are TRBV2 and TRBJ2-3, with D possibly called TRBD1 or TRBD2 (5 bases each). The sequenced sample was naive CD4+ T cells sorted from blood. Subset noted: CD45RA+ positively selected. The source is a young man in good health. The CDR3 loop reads CASSGPTRGVTDTQYF. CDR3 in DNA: TGTGCCAGCAGTGGCCCGACCCGAGGGGTCACAGATACGCAGTATTTT.